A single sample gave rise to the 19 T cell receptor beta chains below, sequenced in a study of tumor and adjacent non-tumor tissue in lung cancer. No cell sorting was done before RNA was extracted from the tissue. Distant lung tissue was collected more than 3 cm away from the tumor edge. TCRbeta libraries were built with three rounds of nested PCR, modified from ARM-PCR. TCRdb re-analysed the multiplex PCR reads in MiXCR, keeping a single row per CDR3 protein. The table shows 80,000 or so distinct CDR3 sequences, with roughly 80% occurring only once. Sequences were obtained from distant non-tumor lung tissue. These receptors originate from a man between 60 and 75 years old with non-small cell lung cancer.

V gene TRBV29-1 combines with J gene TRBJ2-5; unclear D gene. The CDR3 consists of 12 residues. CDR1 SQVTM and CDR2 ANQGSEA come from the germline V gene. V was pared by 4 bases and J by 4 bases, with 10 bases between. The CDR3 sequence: CSVVISGETQYF. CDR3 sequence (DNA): TGCAGCGTTGTGATATCGGGAGAGACCCAGTACTTC.

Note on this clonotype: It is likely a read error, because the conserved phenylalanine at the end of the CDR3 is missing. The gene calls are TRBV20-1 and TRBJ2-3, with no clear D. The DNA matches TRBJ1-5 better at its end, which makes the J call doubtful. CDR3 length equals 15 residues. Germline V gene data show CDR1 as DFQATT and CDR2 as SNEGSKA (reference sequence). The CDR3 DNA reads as TGCTGTGCTAGAGATCAGCGGACCGGCACAGATACGCAGCATTCT. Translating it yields CCARDQRTGTDTQHS.

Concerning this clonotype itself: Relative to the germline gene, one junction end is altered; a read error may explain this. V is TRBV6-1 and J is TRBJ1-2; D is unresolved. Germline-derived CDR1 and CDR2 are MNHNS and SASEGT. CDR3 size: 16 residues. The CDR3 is CASSERVFEGRYGYIF. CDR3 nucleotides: TGTGCCAGCAGTGAACGGGTTTTTGAAGGGCGCTATGGATACATCTTC.

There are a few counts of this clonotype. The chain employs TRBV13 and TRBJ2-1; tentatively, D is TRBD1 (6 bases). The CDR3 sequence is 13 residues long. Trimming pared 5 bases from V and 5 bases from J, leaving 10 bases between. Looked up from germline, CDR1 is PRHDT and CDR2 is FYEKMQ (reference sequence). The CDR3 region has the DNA TGTGCCAGCAGCAAGGACAGTCACAATGAGCAGTTCTTC. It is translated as CASSKDSHNEQFF.

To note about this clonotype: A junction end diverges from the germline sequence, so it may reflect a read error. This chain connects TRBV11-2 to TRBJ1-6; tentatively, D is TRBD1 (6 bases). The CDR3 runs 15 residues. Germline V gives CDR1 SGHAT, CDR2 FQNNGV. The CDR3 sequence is CASSLGGDNNSSLLF. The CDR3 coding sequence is TGTGCAAGCAGCTTAGGAGGGGACAATAATTCATCCCTCCTCTTT.

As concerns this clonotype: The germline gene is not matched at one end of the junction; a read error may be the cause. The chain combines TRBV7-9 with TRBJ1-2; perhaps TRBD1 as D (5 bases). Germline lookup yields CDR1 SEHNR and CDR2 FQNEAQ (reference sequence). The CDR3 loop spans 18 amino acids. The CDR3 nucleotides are TGTGCCAACAGCTTAGGGGAACGGTCAGGCGGAACCATTTATGGCTACACCTTC. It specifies CANSLGERSGGTIYGYTF.

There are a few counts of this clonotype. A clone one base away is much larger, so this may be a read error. This CDR3 is CSVYEGAQNIQYF. The CDR3, as DNA: TGCAGCGTTTACGAGGGGGCCCAAAACATTCAGTACTTC. This chain links TRBV29-1 with TRBJ2-4; 7 positions agree with TRBD1. Germline V gives CDR1 SQVTM, CDR2 ANQGSEA. V was clipped by 5 bases and J by 5 bases; unmatched bases: 6. CDR3 length: 13 amino acids.

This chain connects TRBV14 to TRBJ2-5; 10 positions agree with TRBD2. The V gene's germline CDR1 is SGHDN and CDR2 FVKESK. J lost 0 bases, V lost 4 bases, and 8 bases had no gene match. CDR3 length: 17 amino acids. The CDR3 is CASSPPTSGTYQETQYF. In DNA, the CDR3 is TGTGCCAGCAGCCCTCCAACTAGCGGGACCTACCAAGAGACCCAGTACTTC.

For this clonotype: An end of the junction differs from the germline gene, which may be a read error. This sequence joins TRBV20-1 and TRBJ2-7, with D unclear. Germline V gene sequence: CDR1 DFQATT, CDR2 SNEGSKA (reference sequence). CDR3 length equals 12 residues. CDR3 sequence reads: CIASAVTNEQYF. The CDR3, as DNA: TGCATTGCTAGTGCGGTCACCAACGAGCAATACTTC.

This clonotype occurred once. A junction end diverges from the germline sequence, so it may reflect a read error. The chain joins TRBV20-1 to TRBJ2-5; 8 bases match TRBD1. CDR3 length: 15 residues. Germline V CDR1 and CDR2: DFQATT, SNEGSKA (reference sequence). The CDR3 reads CSARVGTGHQENQYF. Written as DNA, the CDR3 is TGCAGTGCTAGAGTAGGGACAGGACACCAAGAGAACCAGTATTTC.

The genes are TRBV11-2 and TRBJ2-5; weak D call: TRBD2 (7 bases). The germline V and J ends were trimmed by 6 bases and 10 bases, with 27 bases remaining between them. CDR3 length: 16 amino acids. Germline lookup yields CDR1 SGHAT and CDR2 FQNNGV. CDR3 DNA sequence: TGTGCCAGCAGATCCACAATGGGGGGGCCAAAGCAGAGCCAGTACTTC. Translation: CASRSTMGGPKQSQYF.

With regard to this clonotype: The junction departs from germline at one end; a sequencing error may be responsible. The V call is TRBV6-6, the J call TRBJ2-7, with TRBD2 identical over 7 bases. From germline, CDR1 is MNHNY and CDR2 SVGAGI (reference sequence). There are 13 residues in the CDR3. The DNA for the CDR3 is TGTGCCAGCAGTTACTCGTCGGGAGGCGAGCAGCACTTC. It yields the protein CASSYSSGGEQHF.

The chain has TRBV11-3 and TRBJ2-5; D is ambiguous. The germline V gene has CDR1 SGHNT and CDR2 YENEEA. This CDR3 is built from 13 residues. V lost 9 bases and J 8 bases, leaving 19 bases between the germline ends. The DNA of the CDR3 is TGTGCCAGTTCCTGGTCCGCGCCCCGAACCCAGTACTTC. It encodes CASSWSAPRTQYF. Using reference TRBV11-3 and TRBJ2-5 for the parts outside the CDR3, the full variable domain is EAGVVQSPRYKIIEKKQPVAFWCNPISGHNTLYWYLQNLGQGPELLIRYENEEAVDDSQLPKDRFSAERLKGVDSTLKIQPAELGDSAVYLCASSWSAPRTQYFGPGTRLLVL.

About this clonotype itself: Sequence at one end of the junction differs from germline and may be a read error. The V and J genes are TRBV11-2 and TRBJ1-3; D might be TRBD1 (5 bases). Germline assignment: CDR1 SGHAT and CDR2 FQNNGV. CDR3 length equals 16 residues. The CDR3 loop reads CASSSIRGRTGNSIFF. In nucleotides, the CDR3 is TGTGCCAGCAGCTCCATTAGGGGCCGAACTGGAAACAGCATATTTTTT.

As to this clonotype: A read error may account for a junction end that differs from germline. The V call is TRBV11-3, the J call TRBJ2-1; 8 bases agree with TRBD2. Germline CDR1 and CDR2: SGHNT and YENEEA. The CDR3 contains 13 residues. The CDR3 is CACSFGRASEQFF. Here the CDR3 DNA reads TGTGCCTGCAGCTTCGGGAGGGCCAGTGAGCAATTCTTC.

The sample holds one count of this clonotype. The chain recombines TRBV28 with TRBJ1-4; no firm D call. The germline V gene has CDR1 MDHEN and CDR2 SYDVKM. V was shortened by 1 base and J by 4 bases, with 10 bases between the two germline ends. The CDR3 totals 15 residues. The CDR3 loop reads CASSLFGSINEKLFF. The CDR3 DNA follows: TGTGCCAGCAGTTTATTTGGGTCAATTAATGAAAAACTGTTTTTT.

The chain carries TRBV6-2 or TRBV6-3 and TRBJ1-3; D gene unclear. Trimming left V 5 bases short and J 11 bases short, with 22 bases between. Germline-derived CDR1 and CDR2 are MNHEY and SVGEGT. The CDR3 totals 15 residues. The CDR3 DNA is TGTGCCAGCAGTGACTTCCAGGAGATCGGAGACTCCATATATTTT. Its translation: CASSDFQEIGDSIYF.

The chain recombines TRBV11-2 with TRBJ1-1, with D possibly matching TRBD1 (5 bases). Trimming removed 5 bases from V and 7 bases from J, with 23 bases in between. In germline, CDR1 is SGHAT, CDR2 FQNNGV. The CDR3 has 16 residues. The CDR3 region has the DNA TGTGCCAGCAGCCCCTCCAAGGGGCCATTGAAGGGTGAAGCTTTCTTT. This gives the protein CASSPSKGPLKGEAFF.

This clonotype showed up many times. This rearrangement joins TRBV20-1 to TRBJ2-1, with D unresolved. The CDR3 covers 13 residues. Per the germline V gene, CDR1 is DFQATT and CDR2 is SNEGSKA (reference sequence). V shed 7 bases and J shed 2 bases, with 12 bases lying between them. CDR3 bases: TGCAGTGGACCTCACCCAACCTACAATGAGCAGTTCTTC. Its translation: CSGPHPTYNEQFF.